Shown below are 25 T cell receptor beta chains from a single sample sequenced in a study of CD4 T cells in relation to SARS-CoV-2 and coronaviruses. Libraries were prepared by immunoSEQ multiplex PCR; TCRdb keeps only in-frame clonotypes and omits some of them. The sample includes approximately 70,000 clones, approximately 95% seen only once; the top ten take approximately 0.2%. Unexposed donor CD4+ T cells date from about 2010-2018, before the COVID-19 pandemic. The sequencing input was naive CD4+ T cells from PBMCs. Subset meaning: naive CD4+ T cells isolated by negative enrichment. The receptors derive from a human donor in good health.

The V call is TRBV4-3, the J call TRBJ2-2, with D tentatively TRBD2 (5 bases). Germline V gene data show CDR1 as LGHNA and CDR2 as YSLEER. The CDR3 covers 15 residues. V was pared by 1 base and J by 6 bases, with 12 bases between. CDR3 bases: TGCGCCAGCAGCCAAGGTCGGGAAAGGGCCGGGGAGCTGTTTTTT. Its protein product is CASSQGRERAGELFF.

CDR3 sequence reads: CASRPPGLAGVSTDTQYF. CDR3 DNA sequence: TGCGCCAGCAGGCCGCCGGGACTAGCGGGGGTTAGCACAGATACGCAGTATTTT. The V call is TRBV10-1, the J call TRBJ2-3; 14 nucleotides line up with TRBD2. The CDR3 runs to 18 residues. Germline CDR1 WNHNN, CDR2 SYGVQD (reference sequence). V shed 6 bases, J shed 0 bases, and the junction held 8 bases outside the gene matches.

This sequence joins TRBV27 and TRBJ2-7; 14 bases agree with TRBD2. This CDR3 comprises 16 residues. J was trimmed by 3 bases and V by 4 bases; bases with no gene match: 5. The germline V gene encodes CDR1 MNHEY and CDR2 SMNVEV (reference sequence). CDR3: CASSSRTSGGSYEQYF. CDR3 in DNA: TGTGCCAGCAGTTCACGGACTAGCGGGGGGAGCTACGAGCAGTACTTC.

The chain employs TRBV12-5 and TRBJ1-2; unclear D gene. Trimming removed 2 bases at V and 1 base at J, with 2 bases between. The CDR3 extends over 12 amino acids. Germline CDR1 LGHNT, CDR2 FRNRAP. This CDR3 reads CASGLNNYGYTF. The CDR3 DNA reads TGTGCTAGTGGTTTGAATAACTATGGCTACACCTTC. Full variable domain (rest looked up from reference TRBV12-5 and TRBJ1-2): DARVTQTPRHKVTEMGQEVTMRCQPILGHNTVFWYRQTMMQGLELLAYFRNRAPLDDSGMPKDRFSAEMPDATLATLKIQPSEPRDSAVYFCASGLNNYGYTFGSGTRLTVV.

This chain connects TRBV15 to TRBJ1-1; no firm D call. There are 14 residues in the CDR3. V gave up 8 bases and J gave up 2 bases, with 15 bases separating them. Germline CDR1 reads LNHNV; CDR2 reads YYDKDF (reference sequence). The CDR3 sequence: CATSRGGINTEAFF. For the CDR3, the DNA is TGTGCCACCTCCCGGGGAGGGATAAACACTGAAGCTTTCTTT.

The chain uses TRBV27 and TRBJ1-1; D gene uncertain. Germline assignment: CDR1 MNHEY and CDR2 SMNVEV (reference sequence). The CDR3 is 11 residues long. Trimming took off 9 bases at V and 0 bases at J, with 5 bases between the two ends. Here the CDR3 reads CASVLNTEAFF. The CDR3 DNA reads TGTGCCAGTGTGCTGAACACTGAAGCTTTCTTT.

The CDR3 region has the DNA TGTGCCAGCACAATAATGAACACTGAAGCTTTCTTT. Residues: CASTIMNTEAFF. The chain uses TRBV2 and TRBJ1-1; D gene uncertain. Per germline, CDR1 SNHLY and CDR2 FYNNEI. This CDR3 region has 12 residues. Trimming pared 7 bases from V and 0 bases from J, leaving 6 bases between.

The chain recombines TRBV19 with TRBJ2-5; D perhaps matches TRBD1 (7 bases). CDR3 length: 16 amino acids. CDR1 is LNHDA, CDR2 SQIVND, per germline (reference sequence). V was clipped by 3 bases and J by 9 bases, with 23 bases between them. The DNA for the CDR3 is TGTGCCAGTAGTATTAGGAACAGGGGAGGAGTAGTGGCCCAGTACTTC. Translated, it gives CASSIRNRGGVVAQYF.

The chain links TRBV5-1 to TRBJ2-3; no clear D gene. This CDR3 is built from 14 residues. V lost 5 bases, J lost 2 bases, and 12 bases lay in between. Germline V gives CDR1 SGHRS, CDR2 YFSETQ. In DNA form, the CDR3 reads TGCGCCAGCAGGCAAACGGGTGTCACAGATACGCAGTATTTT. This encodes CASRQTGVTDTQYF.

V is TRBV20-1 and J is TRBJ2-7; unclear D gene. The germline CDR1 and CDR2 sequences are DFQATT and SNEGSKA (reference sequence). Trimming cost V 4 bases and J 4 bases, with 5 bases left between them. The CDR3 loop spans 10 amino acids. The CDR3 sequence: CSAIRYEQYF. The CDR3, as DNA: TGCAGTGCTATTAGGTACGAGCAGTACTTC.

This chain uses TRBV19 with TRBJ2-7, with TRBD1 matching 9 bases. CDR3 length: 14 residues. CDR1 is LNHDA and CDR2 is SQIVND in the germline V gene (reference sequence). The J segment lost 4 bases and the V segment lost 6 bases, leaving 7 bases of the junction unmatched. The CDR3 region is CASRRRGQGYEQYF. The CDR3 bases are TGTGCCAGTAGACGGAGGGGACAGGGATACGAGCAGTACTTC.

The CDR3 DNA is TGTGCCAGCTCACCGCGGACAGGGGAGAATTTAGCTGAAGCTTTCTTT. Translated, it gives CASSPRTGENLAEAFF. This rearrangement joins TRBV18 to TRBJ1-1; the match to TRBD1 covers 9 bases. This CDR3 has 16 amino acids. CDR1 KGHSH and CDR2 LQKENI come from the germline V gene. With 3 bases clipped from V and 6 bases from J, the junction kept 11 bases outside the gene matches. Combining the CDR3 with reference TRBV18 and TRBJ1-1 gives the whole variable domain NAGVMQNPRHLVRRRGQEARLRCSPMKGHSHVYWYRQLPEEGLKFMVYLQKENIIDESGMPKERFSAEFPKEGPSILRIQQVVRGDSAAYFCASSPRTGENLAEAFFGQGTRLTVV.

CDR3 residues: CASRRGLVYGYTF. The CDR3, as DNA: TGTGCCAGCAGGAGGGGCCTTGTCTATGGCTACACCTTC. This chain links TRBV12-3 or TRBV12-4 with TRBJ1-2; perhaps TRBD1 as D (5 bases). Trimming removed 6 bases at V and 4 bases at J, with 12 bases between. This CDR3 is built from 13 residues.

V is TRBV4-2 and J is TRBJ2-7; the D is unclear. Germline CDR1 is LGHNA and CDR2 is YNFKEQ. Trimming took 0 bases from V and 0 from J, leaving 9 bases between them. There are 15 residues in the CDR3. CDR3 DNA sequence: TGTGCCAGCAGCCAAGATCCCCGGGTCTCCTACGAGCAGTACTTC. Its translation is CASSQDPRVSYEQYF.

The genes are TRBV19 and TRBJ1-6; 7 bases match TRBD1. The J segment lost 7 bases and the V segment lost 3 bases, leaving 3 bases of the junction unmatched. This CDR3 is 14 amino acids long. The germline V gene has CDR1 LNHDA and CDR2 SQIVND (reference sequence). Here the CDR3 reads CASSIRGENSPLHF. CDR3 sequence (DNA): TGTGCCAGTAGTATCAGGGGGGAGAATTCACCCCTCCACTTT.

V is TRBV11-3 and J is TRBJ2-2; D gene unclear. The CDR3 consists of 15 residues. Germline CDR1 and CDR2: SGHNT and YENEEA. V lost 1 base and J 2 bases, leaving 8 bases between the germline ends. CDR3 residues: CASSLAPSNTGELFF. In DNA form, the CDR3 reads TGTGCCAGCAGCTTAGCCCCTTCTAACACCGGGGAGCTGTTTTTT.

The genes are TRBV24-1 and TRBJ2-5; TRBD1 is a possible D gene (6 bases). The CDR3 contains 12 residues. Germline CDR1 is KGHDR and CDR2 is SFDVKD. V lost 2 bases to trimming and J lost 13 bases, with 13 bases between them. The CDR3 nucleotides read TGTGCCACCAGTGATTCCAGGGGATACGGGTACTTC. It encodes CATSDSRGYGYF.

The gene calls are TRBV15 and TRBJ2-3; 10 positions match TRBD1. This CDR3 has 15 amino acids. The V and J ends lost 3 bases and 3 bases, in that order; junction bases with no gene match: 3. Per germline, CDR1 LNHNV and CDR2 YYDKDF (reference sequence). The DNA of the CDR3 is TGTGCCACCAGCAGTTTGGACAGGGGGACAGATACGCAGTATTTT. Translation: CATSSLDRGTDTQYF.

The chain is built from TRBV25-1 and TRBJ2-1; TRBD2 might be the D (7 bases). This CDR3 is built from 16 residues. CDR1 and CDR2 from the germline V gene are MGHDK and SYGVNS. Trimming pared 3 bases from V and 2 bases from J, leaving 14 bases between. CDR3 bases: TGTGCCAGCAGTGATCGAAGGGGGGGTGCCTACAATGAGCAGTTCTTC. This sequence encodes CASSDRRGGAYNEQFF.

The chain joins TRBV4-3 to TRBJ2-5; D tentatively reads TRBD1 or TRBD2 (5 bases each). Trimming removed 4 bases from V and 4 bases from J, with 13 bases in between. The CDR3 extends over 14 amino acids. From germline, CDR1 is LGHNA and CDR2 YSLEER. The CDR3 DNA follows: TGCGCCAGCAGCCGTGTGGGGGTGGCAGAGACCCAGTACTTC. Protein: CASSRVGVAETQYF.

The V gene is TRBV6-5, the J gene TRBJ1-1; D gene uncertain. The germline V and J ends were trimmed by 6 bases and 5 bases, with 7 bases remaining between them. The germline gives CDR1 MNHEY, CDR2 SVGAGI. The CDR3 covers 11 residues. CDR3 protein: CASSQGTEAFF. The CDR3 bases are TGTGCCAGCAGCCAAGGTACTGAAGCTTTCTTT.

The chain combines TRBV13 with TRBJ1-6; D call uncertain. V lost 5 bases to trimming and J lost 8 bases, with 10 bases between them. This CDR3 comprises 13 residues. Germline V gives CDR1 PRHDT, CDR2 FYEKMQ (reference sequence). The CDR3 nucleotides read TGTGCCAGCAGCGCAACAGAGGATTCACCCCTCCACTTT. Its protein is CASSATEDSPLHF.

The chain carries TRBV5-1 and TRBJ1-4; possible D gene TRBD1, 6 bases. The V gene lost 6 bases and the J gene lost 8 bases, with 17 bases spanning the gap. This CDR3 contains 14 residues. Germline V CDR1 and CDR2: SGHRS, YFSETQ. The DNA of the CDR3 is TGCGCCAGCAAACCTTCAGGGGTGGAGGAAAAACTGTTTTTT. Its protein is CASKPSGVEEKLFF.

V gene TRBV10-3 combines with J gene TRBJ2-2; TRBD1 matches 9 bases. From germline, CDR1 is ENHRY and CDR2 SYGVKD. The CDR3 consists of 14 residues. Trimming took 4 bases from V and 6 from J; bases not matched to a gene: 3. In nucleotides, the CDR3 is TGTGCCATCAGTGGGGGACAGGGAGCCGGGGAGCTGTTTTTT. It encodes CAISGGQGAGELFF.

This sequence joins TRBV27 and TRBJ1-2, with a weak D call TRBD1 (5 bases). The CDR3 loop spans 14 amino acids. Deletions cut 3 bases from V and 5 bases from J, with 13 bases between. Per germline, CDR1 MNHEY and CDR2 SMNVEV (reference sequence). This chain's CDR3 is CASSLERGIYGYTF. Here the CDR3 DNA reads TGTGCCAGCAGTTTGGAGCGGGGGATTTATGGCTACACCTTC.